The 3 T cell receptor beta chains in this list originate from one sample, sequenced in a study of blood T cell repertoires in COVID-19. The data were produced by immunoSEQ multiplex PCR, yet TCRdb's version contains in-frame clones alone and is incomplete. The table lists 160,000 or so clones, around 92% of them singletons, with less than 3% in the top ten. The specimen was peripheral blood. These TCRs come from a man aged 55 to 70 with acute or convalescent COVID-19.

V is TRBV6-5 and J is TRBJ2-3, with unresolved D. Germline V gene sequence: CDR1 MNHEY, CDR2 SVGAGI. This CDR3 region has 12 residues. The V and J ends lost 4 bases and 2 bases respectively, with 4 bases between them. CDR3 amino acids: CASSSYTDTQYF. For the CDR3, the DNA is TGTGCCAGCAGTTCCTACACAGATACGCAGTATTTT.

The CDR3 loop is CASSQTHQTQYF. CDR3 coding DNA: TGTGCCAGCAGCCAAACACATCAGACCCAGTACTTC. This chain joins TRBV7-9 and TRBJ2-5; D is unclear. V lost 5 bases and J lost 6, with 10 bases in between. The CDR3 covers 12 residues. Germline V gene data show CDR1 as SEHNR and CDR2 as FQNEAQ (reference sequence).

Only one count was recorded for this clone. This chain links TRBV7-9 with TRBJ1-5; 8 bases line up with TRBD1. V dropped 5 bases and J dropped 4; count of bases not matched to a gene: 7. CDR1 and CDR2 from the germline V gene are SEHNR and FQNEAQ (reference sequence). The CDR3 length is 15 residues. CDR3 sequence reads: CASSPDREGNQPQHF. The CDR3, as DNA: TGTGCCAGCAGCCCGGACAGGGAGGGGAATCAGCCCCAGCATTTT.